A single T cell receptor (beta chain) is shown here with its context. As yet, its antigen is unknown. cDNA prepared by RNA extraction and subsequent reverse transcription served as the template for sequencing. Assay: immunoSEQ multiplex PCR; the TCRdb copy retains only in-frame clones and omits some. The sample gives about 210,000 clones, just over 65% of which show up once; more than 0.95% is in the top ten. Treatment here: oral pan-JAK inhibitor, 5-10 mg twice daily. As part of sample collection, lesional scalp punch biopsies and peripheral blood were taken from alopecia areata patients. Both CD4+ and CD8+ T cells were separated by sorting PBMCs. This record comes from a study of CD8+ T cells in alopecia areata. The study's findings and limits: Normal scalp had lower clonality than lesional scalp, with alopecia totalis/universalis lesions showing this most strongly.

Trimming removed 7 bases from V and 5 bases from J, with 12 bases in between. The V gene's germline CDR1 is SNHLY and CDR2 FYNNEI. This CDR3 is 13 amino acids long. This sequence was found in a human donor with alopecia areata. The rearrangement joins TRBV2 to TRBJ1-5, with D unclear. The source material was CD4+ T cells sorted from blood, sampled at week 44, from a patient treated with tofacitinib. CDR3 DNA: TGTGCCAGCATAAAGGACGCTCATCAGCCCCAGCATTTT. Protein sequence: CASIKDAHQPQHF.